The subject of this entry is one TCR beta chain. This entry is derived from a study of technical replicates of blood from several donors. The CDR3 loop spans 14 amino acids. V lost 1 base to trimming and J lost 1 base, with 8 bases between them. Germline CDR1 reads MGHRA; CDR2 reads YSYEKL. Repertoires were generated with immunoSEQ multiplex PCR, while TCRdb's copy carries only in-frame clones and drops some. The sample has approximately 80,000 clones; 95% to 98% are singletons. V usage is TRBV4-1 and J usage is TRBJ2-7; a possible D gene is TRBD1 (6 bases). The sample was T cells isolated from PBMCs. The receptor comes from a human donor in good health. The CDR3 here is CASSQGRGSYEQYF. Here the CDR3 DNA reads TGCGCCAGCAGCCAAGGCAGGGGATCCTACGAGCAGTACTTC.